These T cell receptor beta chains were read from a single sample in a study of spatial heterogeneity in lung cancer. One entry per CDR3 protein results from TCRdb running MiXCR on the 5' RACE reads. Counted here are about 13,000 distinct CDR3 sequences, roughly 5% occurring once; the ten biggest clones make up approximately 25%. The material was lung tumor tissue, obtained at surgery. These receptors all come from a male donor with early-stage non-small cell lung cancer. Both conserved end residues are part of each CDR3. D genes are given only for firm matches. A clone size is listed for some rows: how often the clone was seen (once, few, many), or a class if it is expanded.

v_call,j_call,clone_size,cdr3_length,d_call,cdr3_nt,cdr3_aa
TRBV7-2,TRBJ2-7,few,15,.,TGTGCCAGCAGCTTAAGTACGGGACCCTCCTACGAGCAGTACTTC,CASSLSTGPSYEQYF
TRBV12-3/TRBV12-4,TRBJ2-2,many,15,TRBD1,TGTGCCAGCAGTTACAGACAGGGGTGGACCGGGGAGCTGTTTTTT,CASSYRQGWTGELFF
TRBV5-1,TRBJ2-2,many,15,.,TGCGCCAGCAGCTTGGGACACGAGAACACCGGGGAGCTGTTTTTT,CASSLGHENTGELFF
TRBV6-5,TRBJ2-5,.,14,.,TGTGCCAGCAGGCCTACGGGACAAAAAGAGACCCAGTACTTC,CASRPTGQKETQYF
TRBV7-2,TRBJ2-7,many,11,.,TGTGCCAGCAGCTTAATCTACGAGCAGTACTTC,CASSLIYEQYF
TRBV28,TRBJ2-1,.,16,TRBD2,TGTGCCAGCAGCTTAAGAGCGGGGCGGGCCTACAATGAGCAGTTCTTC,CASSLRAGRAYNEQFF
TRBV20-1,TRBJ1-2,few,14,TRBD1,TGCAGTGCCCTAGTCTCAGGGGGTGACTATGGCTACACCTTC,CSALVSGGDYGYTF
TRBV11-2,TRBJ1-1,few,11,.,TGTGCCAGCAGCTTAGCAGGGGAAGCTTTCTTT,CASSLAGEAFF
TRBV7-2,TRBJ1-2,many,15,TRBD1,TGTGCCAGCAGCATTACCGGGACAGAGACTTATGGCTACACCTTC,CASSITGTETYGYTF
TRBV7-6,TRBJ1-1,many,13,.,TGTGCCAGCAGCTTAGCCGGGACTTATGAAGCTTTCTTT,CASSLAGTYEAFF